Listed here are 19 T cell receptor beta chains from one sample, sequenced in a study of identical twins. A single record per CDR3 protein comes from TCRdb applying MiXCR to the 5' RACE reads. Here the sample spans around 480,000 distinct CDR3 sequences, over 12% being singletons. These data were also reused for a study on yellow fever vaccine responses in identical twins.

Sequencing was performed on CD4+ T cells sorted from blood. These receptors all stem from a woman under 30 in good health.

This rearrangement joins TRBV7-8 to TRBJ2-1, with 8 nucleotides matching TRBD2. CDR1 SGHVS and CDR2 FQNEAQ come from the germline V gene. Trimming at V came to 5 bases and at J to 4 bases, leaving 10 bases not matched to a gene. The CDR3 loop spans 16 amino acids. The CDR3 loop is CASSTIAGPGYNEQFF. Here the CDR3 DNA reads TGTGCCAGCAGCACTATAGCGGGGCCTGGGTACAATGAGCAGTTCTTC. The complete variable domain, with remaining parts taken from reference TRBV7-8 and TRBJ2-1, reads GAGVSQSPRYKVAKRGQDVALRCDPISGHVSLFWYQQALGQGPEFLTYFQNEAQLDKSGLPSDRFFAERPEGSVSTLKIQRTQQEDSAVYLCASSTIAGPGYNEQFFGPGTRLTVL.

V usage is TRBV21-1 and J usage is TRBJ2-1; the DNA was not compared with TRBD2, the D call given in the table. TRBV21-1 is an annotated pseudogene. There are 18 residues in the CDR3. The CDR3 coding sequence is TGTGCCAGCAGCAATCCCTCCCCCCCAGGGCCCTGCTACAATGAGCAGTTCTTC. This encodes CASSNPSPPGPCYNEQFF.

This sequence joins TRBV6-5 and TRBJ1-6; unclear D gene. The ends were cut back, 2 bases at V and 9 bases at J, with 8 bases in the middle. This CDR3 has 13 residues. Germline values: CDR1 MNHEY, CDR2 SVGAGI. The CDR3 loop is CASSYEAASPLHF. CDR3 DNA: TGTGCCAGCAGTTACGAAGCCGCTTCACCCCTCCACTTT.

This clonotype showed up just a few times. CDR3 sequence reads: CASSQDQRRAYNEQFF. The CDR3 nucleotides are TGCGCCAGCAGCCAAGATCAGCGGAGAGCCTACAATGAGCAGTTCTTC. V is TRBV4-3 and J is TRBJ2-1, with D tentatively TRBD2 (5 bases). Germline CDR1 and CDR2: LGHNA and YSLEER. Trimming removed 0 bases from V and 2 bases from J, with 11 bases in between. This CDR3 comprises 16 residues.

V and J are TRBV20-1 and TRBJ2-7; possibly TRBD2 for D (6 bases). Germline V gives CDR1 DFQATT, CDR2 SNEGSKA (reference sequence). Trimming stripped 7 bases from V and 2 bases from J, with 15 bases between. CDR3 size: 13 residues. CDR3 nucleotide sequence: TGCAGTGGGACCGGGAGTTCCCCCTACGAGCAGTACTTC. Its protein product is CSGTGSSPYEQYF.

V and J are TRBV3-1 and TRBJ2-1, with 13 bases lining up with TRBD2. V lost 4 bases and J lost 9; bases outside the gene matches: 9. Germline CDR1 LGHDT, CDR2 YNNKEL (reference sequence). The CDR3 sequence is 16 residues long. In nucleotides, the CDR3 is TGTGCCAGCAGCCGGAGAACTAGCGGGGGGGCCGGTGAGCAGTTCTTC. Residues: CASSRRTSGGAGEQFF.

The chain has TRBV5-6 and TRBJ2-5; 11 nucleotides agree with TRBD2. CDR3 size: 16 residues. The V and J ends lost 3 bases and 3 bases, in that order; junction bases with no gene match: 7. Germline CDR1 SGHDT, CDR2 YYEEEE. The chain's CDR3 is CASSSTGTSGKETQYF. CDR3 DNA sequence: TGTGCCAGCAGCTCAACCGGGACTAGCGGAAAAGAGACCCAGTACTTC.

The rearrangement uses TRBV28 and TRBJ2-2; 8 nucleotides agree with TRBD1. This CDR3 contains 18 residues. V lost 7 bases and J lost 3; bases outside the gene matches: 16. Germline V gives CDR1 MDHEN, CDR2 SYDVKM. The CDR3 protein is CASMDPDRGYTDTGELFF. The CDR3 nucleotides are TGTGCCAGCATGGACCCCGACAGGGGTTATACGGACACCGGGGAGCTGTTTTTT.

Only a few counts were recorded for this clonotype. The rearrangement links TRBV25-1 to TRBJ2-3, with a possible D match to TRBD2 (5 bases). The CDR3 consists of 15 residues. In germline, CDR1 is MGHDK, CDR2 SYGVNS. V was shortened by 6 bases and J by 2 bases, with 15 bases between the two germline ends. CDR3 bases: TGTGCCAGCAGCCCAGCGGAGAAGCCCACAGATACGCAGTATTTT. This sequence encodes CASSPAEKPTDTQYF.

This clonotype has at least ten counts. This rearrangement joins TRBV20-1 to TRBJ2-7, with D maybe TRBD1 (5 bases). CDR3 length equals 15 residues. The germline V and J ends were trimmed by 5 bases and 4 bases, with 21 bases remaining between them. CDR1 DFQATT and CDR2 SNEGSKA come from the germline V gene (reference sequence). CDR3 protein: CSAPRHGGAMYEQYF. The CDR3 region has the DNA TGCAGTGCTCCTCGACATGGTGGGGCTATGTACGAGCAGTACTTC.

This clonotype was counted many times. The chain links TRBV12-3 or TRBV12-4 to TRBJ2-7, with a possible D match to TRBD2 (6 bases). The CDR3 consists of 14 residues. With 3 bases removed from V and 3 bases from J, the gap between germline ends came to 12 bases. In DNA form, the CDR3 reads TGTGCCAGCAGTTTTTCCGGGGGTGTCTACGAGCAGTACTTC. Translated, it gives CASSFSGGVYEQYF.

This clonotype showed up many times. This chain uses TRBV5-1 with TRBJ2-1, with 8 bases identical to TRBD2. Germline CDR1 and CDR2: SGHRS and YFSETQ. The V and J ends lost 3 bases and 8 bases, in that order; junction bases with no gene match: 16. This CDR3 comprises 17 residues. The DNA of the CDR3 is TGCGCCAGCAGCTCGATCTTGGGGGCGGGAGGTAGCTATGAGCAGTTCTTC. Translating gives CASSSILGAGGSYEQFF.

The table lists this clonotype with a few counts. CDR3 in DNA: TGTGCCAGCAGTACCGGACAGGGGGAGACGAACACTGAAGCTTTCTTT. Translated, it gives CASSTGQGETNTEAFF. The rearrangement links TRBV12-3 or TRBV12-4 to TRBJ1-1, with TRBD1 matching over 10 bases. V lost 5 bases and J lost 1; bases outside the gene matches: 7. The CDR3 spans 16 residues.

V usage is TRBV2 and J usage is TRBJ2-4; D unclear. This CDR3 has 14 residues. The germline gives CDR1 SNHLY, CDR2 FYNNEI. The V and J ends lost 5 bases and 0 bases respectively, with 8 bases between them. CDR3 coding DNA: TGTGCCAGCAGTTCCAACTTAGCCAAAAACATTCAGTACTTC. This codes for CASSSNLAKNIQYF.

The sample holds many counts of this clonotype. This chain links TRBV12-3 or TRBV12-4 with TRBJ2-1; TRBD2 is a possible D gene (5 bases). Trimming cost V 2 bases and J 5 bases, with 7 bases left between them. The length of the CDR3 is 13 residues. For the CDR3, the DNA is TGTGCCAGCAGTTTAAAGGGAGACAATGAGCAGTTCTTC. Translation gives CASSLKGDNEQFF.

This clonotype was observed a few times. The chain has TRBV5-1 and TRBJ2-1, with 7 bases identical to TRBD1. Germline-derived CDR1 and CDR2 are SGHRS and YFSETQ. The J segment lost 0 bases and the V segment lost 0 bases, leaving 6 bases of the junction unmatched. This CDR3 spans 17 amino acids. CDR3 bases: TGCGCCAGCAGCTTGGTACAGGGGTTGAGCTCCTACAATGAGCAGTTCTTC. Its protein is CASSLVQGLSSYNEQFF.

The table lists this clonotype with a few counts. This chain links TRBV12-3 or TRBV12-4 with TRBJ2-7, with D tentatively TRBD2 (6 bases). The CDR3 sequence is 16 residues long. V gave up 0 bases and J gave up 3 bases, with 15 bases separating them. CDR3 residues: CASSLARLGGVYEQYF. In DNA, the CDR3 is TGTGCCAGCAGTTTAGCGCGACTAGGAGGGGTCTACGAGCAGTACTTC.

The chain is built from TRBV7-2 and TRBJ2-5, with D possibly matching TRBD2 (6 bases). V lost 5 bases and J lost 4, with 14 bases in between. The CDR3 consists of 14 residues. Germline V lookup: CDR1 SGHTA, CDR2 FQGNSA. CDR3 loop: CASSGRLGGETQYF. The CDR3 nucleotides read TGTGCCAGCAGCGGCAGACTAGGAGGAGAGACCCAGTACTTC.

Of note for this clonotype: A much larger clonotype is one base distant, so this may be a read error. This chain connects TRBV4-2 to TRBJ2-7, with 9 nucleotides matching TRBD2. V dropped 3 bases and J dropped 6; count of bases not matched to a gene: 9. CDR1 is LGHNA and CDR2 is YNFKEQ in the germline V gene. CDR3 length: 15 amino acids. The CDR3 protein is CASSQQAGGTCEQYF. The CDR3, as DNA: TGTGCCAGCAGCCAGCAAGCGGGAGGAACCTGCGAGCAGTACTTC.